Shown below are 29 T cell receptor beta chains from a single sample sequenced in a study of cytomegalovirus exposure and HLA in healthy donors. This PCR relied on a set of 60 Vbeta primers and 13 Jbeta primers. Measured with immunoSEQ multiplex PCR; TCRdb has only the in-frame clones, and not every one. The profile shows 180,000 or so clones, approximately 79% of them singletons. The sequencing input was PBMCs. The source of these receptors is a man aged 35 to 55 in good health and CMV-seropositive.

CDR3 protein: CASTLSGANVLTF. CDR3 coding DNA: TGCGCCAGCACCCTCTCTGGGGCCAACGTCCTGACTTTC. This chain joins TRBV5-1 and TRBJ2-6; D is unresolved. In germline, CDR1 is SGHRS, CDR2 YFSETQ. Trimming pared 6 bases from V and 0 bases from J, leaving 4 bases between. The CDR3 loop spans 13 amino acids. Using reference TRBV5-1 and TRBJ2-6 for the parts outside the CDR3, the full variable domain is KAGVTQTPRYLIKTRGQQVTLSCSPISGHRSVSWYQQTPGQGLQFLFEYFSETQRNKGNFPGRFSGRQFSNSRSEMNVSTLELGDSALYLCASTLSGANVLTFGAGSRLTVL.

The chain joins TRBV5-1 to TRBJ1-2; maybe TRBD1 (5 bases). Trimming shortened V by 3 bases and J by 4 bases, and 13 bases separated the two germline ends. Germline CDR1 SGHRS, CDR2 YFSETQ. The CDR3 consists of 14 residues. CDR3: CASSSPRDSYGYTF. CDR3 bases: TGCGCCAGCAGCTCACCGCGGGACTCCTATGGCTACACCTTC.

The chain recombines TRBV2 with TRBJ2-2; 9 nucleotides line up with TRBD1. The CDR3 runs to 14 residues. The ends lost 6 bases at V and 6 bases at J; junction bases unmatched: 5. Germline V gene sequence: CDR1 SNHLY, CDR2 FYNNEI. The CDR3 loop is CASRRQGGSGELFF. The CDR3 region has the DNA TGTGCCAGCAGGAGACAGGGGGGTTCCGGGGAGCTGTTTTTT. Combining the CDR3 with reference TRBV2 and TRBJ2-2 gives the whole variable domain EPEVTQTPSHQVTQMGQEVILRCVPISNHLYFYWYRQILGQKVEFLVSFYNNEISEKSEIFDDQFSVERPDGSNFTLKIRSTKLEDSAMYFCASRRQGGSGELFFGEGSRLTVL.

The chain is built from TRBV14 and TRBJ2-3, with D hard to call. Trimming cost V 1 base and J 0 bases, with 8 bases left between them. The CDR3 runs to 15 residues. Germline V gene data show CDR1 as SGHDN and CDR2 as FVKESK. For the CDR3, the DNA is TGTGCCAGCAGCCAAGCGCAGACAAGCACAGATACGCAGTATTTT. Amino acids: CASSQAQTSTDTQYF.

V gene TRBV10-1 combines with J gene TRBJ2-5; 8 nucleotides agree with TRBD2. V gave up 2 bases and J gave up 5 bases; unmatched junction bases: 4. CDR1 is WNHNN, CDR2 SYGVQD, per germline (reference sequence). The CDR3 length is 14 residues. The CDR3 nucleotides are TGCGCCAGCAGTGAGGCGGGGGGCTCTGAGACCCAGTACTTC. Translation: CASSEAGGSETQYF.

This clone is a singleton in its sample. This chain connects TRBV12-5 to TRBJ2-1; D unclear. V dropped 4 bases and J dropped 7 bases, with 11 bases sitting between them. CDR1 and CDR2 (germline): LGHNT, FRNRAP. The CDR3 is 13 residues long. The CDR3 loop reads CASGSYLWNEQFF. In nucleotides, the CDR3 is TGTGCTAGTGGTTCCTACCTTTGGAATGAGCAGTTCTTC.

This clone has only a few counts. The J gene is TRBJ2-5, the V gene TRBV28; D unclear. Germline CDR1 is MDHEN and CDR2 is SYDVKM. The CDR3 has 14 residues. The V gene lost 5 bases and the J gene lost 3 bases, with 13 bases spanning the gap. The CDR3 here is CASSTAPSKETQYF. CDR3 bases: TGTGCCAGCAGTACAGCCCCCTCTAAAGAGACCCAGTACTTC. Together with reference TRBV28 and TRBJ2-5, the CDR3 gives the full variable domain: DVKVTQSSRYLVKRTGEKVFLECVQDMDHENMFWYRQDPGLGLRLIYFSYDVKMKEKGDIPEGYSVSREKKERFSLILESASTNQTSMYLCASSTAPSKETQYFGPGTRLLVL.

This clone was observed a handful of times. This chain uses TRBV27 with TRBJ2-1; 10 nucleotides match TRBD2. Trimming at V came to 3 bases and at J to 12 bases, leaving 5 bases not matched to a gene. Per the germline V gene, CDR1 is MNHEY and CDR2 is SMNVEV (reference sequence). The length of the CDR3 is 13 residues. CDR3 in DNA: TGTGCCAGCAGTTTGCAGCGGGGGGGGGTGCAGTTCTTC. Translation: CASSLQRGGVQFF.

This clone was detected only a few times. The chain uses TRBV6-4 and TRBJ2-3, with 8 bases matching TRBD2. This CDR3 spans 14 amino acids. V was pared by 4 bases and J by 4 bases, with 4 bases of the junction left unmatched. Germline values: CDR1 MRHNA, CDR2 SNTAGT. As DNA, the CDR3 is TGTGCCAGCAGTGGGAGCGGGAGCGCAGATACGCAGTATTTT. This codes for CASSGSGSADTQYF.

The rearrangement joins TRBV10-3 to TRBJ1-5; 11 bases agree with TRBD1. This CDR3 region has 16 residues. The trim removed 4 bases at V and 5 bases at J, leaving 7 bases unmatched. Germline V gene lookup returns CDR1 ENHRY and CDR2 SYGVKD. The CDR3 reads CAISAHSGQGDQPQHF. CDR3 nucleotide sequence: TGTGCCATCAGTGCCCACTCGGGACAGGGGGATCAGCCCCAGCATTTT.

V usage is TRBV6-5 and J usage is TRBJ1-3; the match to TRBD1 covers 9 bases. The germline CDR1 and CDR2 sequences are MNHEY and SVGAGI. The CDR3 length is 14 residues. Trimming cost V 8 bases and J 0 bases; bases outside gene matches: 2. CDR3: CASGTGSSGNTIYF. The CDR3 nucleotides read TGTGCCAGCGGGACAGGGTCCTCTGGAAACACCATATATTTT.

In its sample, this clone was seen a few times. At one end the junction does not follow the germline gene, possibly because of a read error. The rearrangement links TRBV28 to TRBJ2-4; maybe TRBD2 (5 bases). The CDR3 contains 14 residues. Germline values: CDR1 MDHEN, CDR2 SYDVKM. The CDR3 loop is CASREYLAKNSQYF. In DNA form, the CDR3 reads TGTGCCAGCCGGGAATACCTAGCCAAAAACAGTCAGTACTTC.

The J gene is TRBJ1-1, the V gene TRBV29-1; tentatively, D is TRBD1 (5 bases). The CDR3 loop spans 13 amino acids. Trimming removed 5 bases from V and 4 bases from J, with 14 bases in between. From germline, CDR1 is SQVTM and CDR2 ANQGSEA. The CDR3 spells CSVSQGSVTEAFF. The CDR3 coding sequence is TGCAGCGTTTCCCAGGGATCTGTCACTGAAGCTTTCTTT.

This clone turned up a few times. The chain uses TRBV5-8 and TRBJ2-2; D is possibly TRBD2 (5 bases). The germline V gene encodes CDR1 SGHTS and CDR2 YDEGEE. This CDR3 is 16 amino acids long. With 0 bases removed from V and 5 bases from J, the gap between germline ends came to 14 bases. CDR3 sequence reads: CASSLGGGLWTGELFF. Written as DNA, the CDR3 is TGTGCCAGCAGCTTGGGAGGAGGACTTTGGACCGGGGAGCTGTTTTTT.

CDR3 region: CASLRAGGLGTGELFF. DNA of the CDR3: TGTGCCAGCCTCCGCGCAGGGGGCCTAGGCACCGGGGAGCTGTTTTTT. The chain recombines TRBV7-9 with TRBJ2-2, with TRBD1 identical over 8 bases. V trimming: 8 bases; J trimming: 4 bases; junction bases outside the gene matches: 12. Germline V gene data show CDR1 as SEHNR and CDR2 as FQNEAQ (reference sequence). The length of the CDR3 is 16 residues. The full variable domain, completed using reference TRBV7-9 and TRBJ2-2, is DTGVSQNPRHKITKRGQNVTFRCDPISEHNRLYWYRQTLGQGPEFLTYFQNEAQLEKSRLLSDRFSAERPKGSFSTLEIQRTEQGDSAMYLCASLRAGGLGTGELFFGEGSRLTVL.

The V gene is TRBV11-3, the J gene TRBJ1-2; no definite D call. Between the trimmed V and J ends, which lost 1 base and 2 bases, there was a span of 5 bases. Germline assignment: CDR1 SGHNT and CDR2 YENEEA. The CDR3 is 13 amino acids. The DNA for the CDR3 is TGTGCCAGCAGCTTAGGTCAGAACTATGGCTACACCTTC. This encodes CASSLGQNYGYTF. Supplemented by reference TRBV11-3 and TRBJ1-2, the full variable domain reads EAGVVQSPRYKIIEKKQPVAFWCNPISGHNTLYWYLQNLGQGPELLIRYENEEAVDDSQLPKDRFSAERLKGVDSTLKIQPAELGDSAVYLCASSLGQNYGYTFGSGTRLTVV.

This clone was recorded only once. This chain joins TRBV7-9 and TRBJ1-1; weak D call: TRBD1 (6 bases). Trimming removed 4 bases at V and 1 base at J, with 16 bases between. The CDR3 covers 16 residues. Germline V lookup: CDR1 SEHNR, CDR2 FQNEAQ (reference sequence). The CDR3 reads CASSSKKGGPNTEAFF. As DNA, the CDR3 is TGTGCCAGCAGCTCAAAAAAAGGGGGACCGAACACTGAAGCTTTCTTT.

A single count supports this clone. The CDR3 DNA is TGTGCCAGCCAGGGGAACACTGAAGCTTTCTTT. Translation gives CASQGNTEAFF. The chain couples TRBV6-1 to TRBJ1-1, with a tentative D call TRBD1 (5 bases). This CDR3 region has 11 residues. V lost 8 bases, J lost 1 base, and 5 bases lay in between. In germline, CDR1 is MNHNS, CDR2 SASEGT.

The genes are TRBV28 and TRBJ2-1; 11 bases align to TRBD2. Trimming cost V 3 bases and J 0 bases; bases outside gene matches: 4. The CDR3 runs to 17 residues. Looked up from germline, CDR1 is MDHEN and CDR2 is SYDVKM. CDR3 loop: CASSFSGRDSSYNEQFF. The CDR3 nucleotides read TGTGCCAGCAGTTTTAGCGGGAGGGATAGCTCCTACAATGAGCAGTTCTTC.

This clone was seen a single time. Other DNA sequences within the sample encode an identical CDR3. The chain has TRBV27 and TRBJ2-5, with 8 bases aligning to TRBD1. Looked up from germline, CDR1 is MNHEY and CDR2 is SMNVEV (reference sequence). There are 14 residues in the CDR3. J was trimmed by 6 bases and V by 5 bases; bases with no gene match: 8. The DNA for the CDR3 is TGTGCCAGCAGTCCATCGGACAGGGCCCAGACCCAGTACTTC. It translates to CASSPSDRAQTQYF.

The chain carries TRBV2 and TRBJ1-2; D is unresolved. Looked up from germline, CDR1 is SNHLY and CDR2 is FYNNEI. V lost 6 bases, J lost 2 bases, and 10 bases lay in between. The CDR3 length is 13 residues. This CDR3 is CASSPDGNYGYTF. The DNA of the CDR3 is TGTGCCAGCAGCCCCGACGGGAACTATGGCTACACCTTC.

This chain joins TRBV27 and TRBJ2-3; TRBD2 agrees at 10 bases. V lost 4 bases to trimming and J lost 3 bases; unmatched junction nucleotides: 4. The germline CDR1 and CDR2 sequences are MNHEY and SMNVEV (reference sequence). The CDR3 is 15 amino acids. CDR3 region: CASSYLAGVTDTQYF. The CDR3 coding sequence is TGTGCCAGCAGTTATCTAGCGGGAGTGACAGATACGCAGTATTTT.

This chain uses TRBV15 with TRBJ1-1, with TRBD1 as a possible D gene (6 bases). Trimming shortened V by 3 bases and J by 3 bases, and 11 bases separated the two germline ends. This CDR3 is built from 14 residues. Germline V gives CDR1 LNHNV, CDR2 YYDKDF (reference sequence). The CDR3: CATSRKGGYTEAFF. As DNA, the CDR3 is TGTGCCACCAGCAGGAAGGGGGGGTACACTGAAGCTTTCTTT.

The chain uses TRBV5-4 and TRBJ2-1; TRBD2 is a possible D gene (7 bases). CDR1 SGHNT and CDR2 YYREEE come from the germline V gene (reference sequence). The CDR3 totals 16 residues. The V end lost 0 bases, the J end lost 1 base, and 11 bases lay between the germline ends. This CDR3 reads CASSLGGGASYNEQFF. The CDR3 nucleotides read TGTGCCAGCAGCTTGGGGGGGGGCGCTTCCTACAATGAGCAGTTCTTC.

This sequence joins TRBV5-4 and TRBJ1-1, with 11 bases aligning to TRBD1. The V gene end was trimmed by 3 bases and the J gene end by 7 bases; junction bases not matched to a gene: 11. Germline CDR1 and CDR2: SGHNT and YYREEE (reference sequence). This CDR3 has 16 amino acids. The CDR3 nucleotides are TGTGCCAGCAGCTCGGGACAGGGGGGCCCCTGGGGTGAAGCTTTCTTT. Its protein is CASSSGQGGPWGEAFF.

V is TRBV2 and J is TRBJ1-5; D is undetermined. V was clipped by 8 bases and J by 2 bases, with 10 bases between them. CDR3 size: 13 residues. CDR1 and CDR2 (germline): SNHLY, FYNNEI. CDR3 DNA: TGTGCCAGCCAGGACGGGGGCAATCAGCCCCAGCATTTT. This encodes CASQDGGNQPQHF.

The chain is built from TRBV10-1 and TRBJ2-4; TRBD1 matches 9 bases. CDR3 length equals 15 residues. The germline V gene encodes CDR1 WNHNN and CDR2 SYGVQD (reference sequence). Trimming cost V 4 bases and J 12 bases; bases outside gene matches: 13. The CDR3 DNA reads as TGCGCCAGCAGTGCCTTCCCGGGACAGGGAGACAGTCAGTACTTC. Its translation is CASSAFPGQGDSQYF.

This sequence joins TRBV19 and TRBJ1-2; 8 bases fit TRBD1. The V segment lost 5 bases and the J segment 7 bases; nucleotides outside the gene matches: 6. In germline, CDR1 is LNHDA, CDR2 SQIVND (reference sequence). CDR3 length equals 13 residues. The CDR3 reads CASSPTGDSGYTF. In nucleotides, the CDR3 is TGTGCCAGTAGTCCGACAGGGGATAGTGGCTACACCTTC.

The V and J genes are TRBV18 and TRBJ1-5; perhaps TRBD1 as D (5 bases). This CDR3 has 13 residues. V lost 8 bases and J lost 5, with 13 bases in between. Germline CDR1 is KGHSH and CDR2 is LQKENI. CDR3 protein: CASTPGSDQPQHF. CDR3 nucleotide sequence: TGTGCCAGCACCCCAGGGTCGGATCAGCCCCAGCATTTT.